This TCR beta chain was observed in a study of T-cell memory formation after mild COVID-19. The wider study: The study found TCR clusters largely donor specific.

Researchers used 5'RACE with constant-segment primers to make TCR alpha and TCR beta cDNA libraries that carry sample barcodes and UMIs. TCRdb processed the 5' RACE reads anew with MiXCR; each CDR3 protein has one entry. The sample shows 150,000 to 200,000 distinct CDR3 sequences, around 15% of them seen only once. Study findings and constraints: Day 15 to 85 contracting clones showed balanced CD4/CD8; day 15 to 37 expanders favored CD4+. The pre-infection memory compartment contained some responding clones, suggesting cross-reactive memory joined.

The CDR3 extends over 14 amino acids. Germline loops: CDR1 LGHDT, CDR2 YNNKEL (reference sequence). The V gene end was trimmed by 5 bases and the J gene end by 8 bases; junction bases not matched to a gene: 9. Notes on this clonotype: Its antigen is currently unknown.

The TCR sequence derives from an adult woman who had mild COVID-19 (a few samples of this study predate the infection). Cell type and time point are not known. The rearrangement uses TRBV3-1 and TRBJ1-2, with TRBD1 matching over 9 bases. Specimen: PBMCs or a T cell subset sorted from them (not recorded which). CDR3 in amino acids: CASSSGQGTRGYTF. CDR3 sequence (DNA): TGTGCCAGCAGCTCCGGACAGGGGACGAGGGGCTACACCTTC. Combining the CDR3 with reference TRBV3-1 and TRBJ1-2 gives the whole variable domain DTAVSQTPKYLVTQMGNDKSIKCEQNLGHDTMYWYKQDSKKFLKIMFSYNNKELIINETVPNRFSPKSPDKAHLNLHINSLELGDSAVYFCASSSGQGTRGYTFGSGTRLTVV.